This T cell receptor beta chain derives from a study of blood T cell repertoires in COVID-19. Study-level background: Sources were T cells, B-cell-depleted T cells, or PBMCs; the material itself was cDNA or gDNA.

This clone was recorded once. Cohort allocation depended upon clinical history that participants reported. Method: immunoSEQ multiplex PCR; TCRdb's copy keeps in-frame clones and lacks some. This sample has around 250,000 clones, with about 84% found just once. The CDR3 length is 13 residues. Germline V gene lookup returns CDR1 MNHEY and CDR2 SVGAGI. Trimming left V 3 bases short and J 0 bases short, with 5 bases between. The chain combines TRBV6-5 with TRBJ1-2, with D uncertain. The origin of this receptor is a woman in her forties or fifties who had recovered from COVID-19. Source material: PBMCs or T cells enriched from blood (not recorded which). CDR3 protein: CASSYTPNYGYTF. CDR3 in DNA: TGTGCCAGCAGTTATACTCCTAACTATGGCTACACCTTC.